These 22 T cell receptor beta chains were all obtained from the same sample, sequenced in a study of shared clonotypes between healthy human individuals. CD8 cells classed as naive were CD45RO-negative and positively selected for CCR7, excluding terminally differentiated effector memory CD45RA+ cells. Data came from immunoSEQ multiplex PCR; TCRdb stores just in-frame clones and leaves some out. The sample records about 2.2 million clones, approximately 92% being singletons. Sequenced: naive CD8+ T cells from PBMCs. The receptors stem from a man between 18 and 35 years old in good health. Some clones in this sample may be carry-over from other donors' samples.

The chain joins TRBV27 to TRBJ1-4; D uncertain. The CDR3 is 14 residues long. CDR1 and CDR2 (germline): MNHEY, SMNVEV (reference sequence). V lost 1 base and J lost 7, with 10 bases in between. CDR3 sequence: CASSLYAGPEKLFF. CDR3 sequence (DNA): TGTGCCAGCAGTTTATACGCGGGTCCTGAAAAACTGTTTTTT.

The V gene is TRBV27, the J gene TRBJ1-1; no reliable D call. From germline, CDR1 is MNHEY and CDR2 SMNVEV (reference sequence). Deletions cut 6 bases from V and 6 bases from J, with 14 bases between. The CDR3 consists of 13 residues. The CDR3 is CASRSVVGAEAFF. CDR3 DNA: TGTGCCAGCAGATCCGTGGTGGGCGCTGAAGCTTTCTTT.

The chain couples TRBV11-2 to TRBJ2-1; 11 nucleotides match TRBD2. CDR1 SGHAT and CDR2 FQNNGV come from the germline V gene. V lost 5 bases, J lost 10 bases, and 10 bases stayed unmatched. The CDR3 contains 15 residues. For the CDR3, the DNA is TGTGCCAGCAGCCTGGGGACTAGCGGTGGTGGGGAGCAGTTCTTC. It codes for CASSLGTSGGGEQFF. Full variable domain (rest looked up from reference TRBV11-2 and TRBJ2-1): EAGVAQSPRYKIIEKRQSVAFWCNPISGHATLYWYQQILGQGPKLLIQFQNNGVVDDSQLPKDRFSAERLKGVDSTLKIQPAKLEDSAVYLCASSLGTSGGGEQFFGPGTRLTVL.

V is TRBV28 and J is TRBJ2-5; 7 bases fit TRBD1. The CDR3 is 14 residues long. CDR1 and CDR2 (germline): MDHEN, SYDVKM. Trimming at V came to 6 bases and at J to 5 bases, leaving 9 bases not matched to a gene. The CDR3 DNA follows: TGTGCCAGCAGAAAGACAGGGTTTTGGGAGACCCAGTACTTC. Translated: CASRKTGFWETQYF. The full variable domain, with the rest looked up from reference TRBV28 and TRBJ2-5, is DVKVTQSSRYLVKRTGEKVFLECVQDMDHENMFWYRQDPGLGLRLIYFSYDVKMKEKGDIPEGYSVSREKKERFSLILESASTNQTSMYLCASRKTGFWETQYFGPGTRLLVL.

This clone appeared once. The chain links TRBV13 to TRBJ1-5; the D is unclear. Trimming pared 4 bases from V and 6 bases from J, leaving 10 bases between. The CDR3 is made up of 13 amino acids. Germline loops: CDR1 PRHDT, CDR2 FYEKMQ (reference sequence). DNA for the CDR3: TGTGCCAGCAGCTCCGGGTGGGTTCAGCCCCAGCATTTT. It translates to CASSSGWVQPQHF.

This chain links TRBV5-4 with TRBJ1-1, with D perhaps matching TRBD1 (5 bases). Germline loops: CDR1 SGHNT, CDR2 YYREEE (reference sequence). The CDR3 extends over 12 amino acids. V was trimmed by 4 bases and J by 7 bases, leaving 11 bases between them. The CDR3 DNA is TGTGCCAGCAGCGTAGGGGAGATTGAAGCTTTCTTT. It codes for CASSVGEIEAFF. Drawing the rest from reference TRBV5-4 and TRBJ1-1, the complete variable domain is ETGVTQSPTHLIKTRGQQVTLRCSSQSGHNTVSWYQQALGQGPQFIFQYYREEENGRGNFPPRFSGLQFPNYSSELNVNALELDDSALYLCASSVGEIEAFFGQGTRLTVV.

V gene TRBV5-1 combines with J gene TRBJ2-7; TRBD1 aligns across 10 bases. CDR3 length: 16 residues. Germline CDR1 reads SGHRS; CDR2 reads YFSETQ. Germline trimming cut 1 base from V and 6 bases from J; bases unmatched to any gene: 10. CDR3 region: CASSLLLTGGWSEQYF. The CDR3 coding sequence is TGCGCCAGCAGCTTGCTGCTGACAGGGGGCTGGAGCGAGCAGTACTTC.

The CDR3 loop is CASTLSLNTEAFF. CDR3 bases: TGTGCCAGTACCTTGAGCTTGAACACTGAAGCTTTCTTT. The chain combines TRBV19 with TRBJ1-1, with no clear D. This CDR3 contains 13 residues. The V end was cut by 7 bases, the J end by 0 bases, with 9 bases between. Per the germline V gene, CDR1 is LNHDA and CDR2 is SQIVND (reference sequence).

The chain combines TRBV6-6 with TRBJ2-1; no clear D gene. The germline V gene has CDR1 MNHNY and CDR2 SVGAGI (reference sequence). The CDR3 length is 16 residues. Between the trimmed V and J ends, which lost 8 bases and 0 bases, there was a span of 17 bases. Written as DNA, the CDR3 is TGTGCCAGCGCCTACGATTCCGGTTTCTCCTACAATGAGCAGTTCTTC. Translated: CASAYDSGFSYNEQFF.

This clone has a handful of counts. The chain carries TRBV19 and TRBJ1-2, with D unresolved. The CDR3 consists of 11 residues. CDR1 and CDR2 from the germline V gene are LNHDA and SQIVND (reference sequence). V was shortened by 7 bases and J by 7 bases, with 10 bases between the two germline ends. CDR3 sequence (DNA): TGTGCCAGTATGAGAGGATCTGGCTACACCTTC. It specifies CASMRGSGYTF.

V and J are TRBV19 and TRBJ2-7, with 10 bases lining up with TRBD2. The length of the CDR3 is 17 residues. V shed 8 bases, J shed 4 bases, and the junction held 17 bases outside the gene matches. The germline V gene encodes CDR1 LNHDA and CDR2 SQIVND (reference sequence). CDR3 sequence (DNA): TGTGCCAGTTCCCGGCGGGCTAGCGGGAGTGACTCGTACGAGCAGTACTTC. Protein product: CASSRRASGSDSYEQYF.

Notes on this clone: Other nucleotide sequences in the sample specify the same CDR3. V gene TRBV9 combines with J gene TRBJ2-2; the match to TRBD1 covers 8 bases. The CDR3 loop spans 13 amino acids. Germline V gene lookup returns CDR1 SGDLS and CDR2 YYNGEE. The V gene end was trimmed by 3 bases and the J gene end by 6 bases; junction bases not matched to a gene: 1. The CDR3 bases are TGTGCCAGCAGCGCAGGGGGCCCCGGGGAGCTGTTTTTT. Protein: CASSAGGPGELFF.

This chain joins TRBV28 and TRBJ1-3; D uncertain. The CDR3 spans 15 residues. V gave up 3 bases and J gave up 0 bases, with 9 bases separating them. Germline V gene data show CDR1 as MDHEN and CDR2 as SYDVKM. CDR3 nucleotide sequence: TGTGCCAGCAGTTTTTCCAGGAGCTCTGGAAACACCATATATTTT. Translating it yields CASSFSRSSGNTIYF.

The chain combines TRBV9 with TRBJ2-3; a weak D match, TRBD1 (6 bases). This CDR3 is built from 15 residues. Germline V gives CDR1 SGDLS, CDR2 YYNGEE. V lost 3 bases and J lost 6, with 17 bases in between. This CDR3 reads CASSEEPNRADTQYF. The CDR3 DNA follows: TGTGCCAGCAGCGAGGAGCCTAACAGGGCGGATACGCAGTATTTT.

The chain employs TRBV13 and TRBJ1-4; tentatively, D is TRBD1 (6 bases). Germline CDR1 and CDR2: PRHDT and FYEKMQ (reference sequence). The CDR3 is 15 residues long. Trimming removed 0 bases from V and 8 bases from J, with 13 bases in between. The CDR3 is CASSLGRGLREKLFF. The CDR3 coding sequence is TGTGCCAGCAGCTTAGGGCGGGGGCTCAGGGAAAAACTGTTTTTT.

The CDR3 DNA is TGCGCCAGCAGCTTAATAGCCGGGGAGCTGTTTTTT. Translating it yields CASSLIAGELFF. The chain employs TRBV5-1 and TRBJ2-2; the D is unclear. The CDR3 is 12 amino acids. Germline V lookup: CDR1 SGHRS, CDR2 YFSETQ. V was trimmed by 2 bases and J by 6 bases, leaving 5 bases between them.

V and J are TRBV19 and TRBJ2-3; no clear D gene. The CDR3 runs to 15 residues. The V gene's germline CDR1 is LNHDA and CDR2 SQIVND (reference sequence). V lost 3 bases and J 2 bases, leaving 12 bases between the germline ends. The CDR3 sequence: CASSILVTVTDTQYF. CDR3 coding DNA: TGTGCCAGTAGTATTTTAGTTACAGTCACAGATACGCAGTATTTT.

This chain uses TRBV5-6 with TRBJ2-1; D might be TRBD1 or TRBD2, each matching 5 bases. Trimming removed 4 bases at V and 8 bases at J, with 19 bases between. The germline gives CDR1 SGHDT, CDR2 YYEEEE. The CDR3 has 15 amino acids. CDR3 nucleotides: TGTGCCAGCAGCCTAGGGACCCCGCTAGTCCATGAGCAGTTCTTC. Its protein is CASSLGTPLVHEQFF.

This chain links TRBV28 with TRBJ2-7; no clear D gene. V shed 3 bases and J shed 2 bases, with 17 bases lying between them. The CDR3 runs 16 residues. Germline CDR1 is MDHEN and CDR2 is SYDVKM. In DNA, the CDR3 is TGTGCCAGCAGTTTTTTGTGGGGTCAATCGACCTACGAGCAGTACTTC. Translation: CASSFLWGQSTYEQYF.

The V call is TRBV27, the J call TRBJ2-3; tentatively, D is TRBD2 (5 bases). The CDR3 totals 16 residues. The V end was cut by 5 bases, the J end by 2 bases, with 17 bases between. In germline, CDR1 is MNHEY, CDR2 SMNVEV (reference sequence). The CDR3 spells CASSPLDLGVTDTQYF. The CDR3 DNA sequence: TGTGCCAGCAGTCCCCTGGACCTGGGAGTCACAGATACGCAGTATTTT.

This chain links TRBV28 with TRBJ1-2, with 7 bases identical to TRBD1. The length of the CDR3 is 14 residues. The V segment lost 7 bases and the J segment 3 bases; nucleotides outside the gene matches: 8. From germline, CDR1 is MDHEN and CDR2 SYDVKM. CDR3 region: CASTERQGDYGYTF. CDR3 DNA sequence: TGTGCCAGCACCGAAAGGCAGGGGGACTATGGCTACACCTTC.

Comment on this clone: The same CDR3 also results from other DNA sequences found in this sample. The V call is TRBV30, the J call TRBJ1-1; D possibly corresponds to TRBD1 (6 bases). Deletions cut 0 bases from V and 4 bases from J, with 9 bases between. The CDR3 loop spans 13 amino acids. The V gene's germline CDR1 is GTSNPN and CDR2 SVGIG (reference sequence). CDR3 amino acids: CAWSVSRGTEAFF. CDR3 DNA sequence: TGTGCCTGGAGTGTGTCCAGGGGCACTGAAGCTTTCTTT.